The rows below give T cell receptor beta chains drawn from one sample of a study of blood T cell repertoires in COVID-19. Some clones are missing from TCRdb's copy, which holds only in-frame ones; the method was immunoSEQ multiplex PCR. There are approximately 300,000 clones in the sample; approximately 91% occur only once, and approximately 4.7% lies in the top ten. The sequencing input was PBMCs or T cells enriched from blood (not recorded which). These receptors came from a man between 60 and 70 years old who had recovered from COVID-19. Both conserved end residues are part of each CDR3. Fields, in order: V gene, J gene, CDR3 protein.

v_call: TRBV10-1
j_call: TRBJ2-1
cdr3_aa: CASSKNPGQGADEQFF

v_call: TRBV6-2/TRBV6-3
j_call: TRBJ2-4
cdr3_aa: CASSIGLVLAKNIQYF

v_call: TRBV5-1
j_call: TRBJ2-5
cdr3_aa: CASQVGPQETQYF

v_call: TRBV9
j_call: TRBJ2-4
cdr3_aa: CASSGLAGGGENIQYF

v_call: TRBV6-5
j_call: TRBJ1-4
cdr3_aa: CASRAQGGIYEKLFF

v_call: TRBV11-1
j_call: TRBJ1-1
cdr3_aa: CASSRHRAGVATEAFF

v_call: TRBV28
j_call: TRBJ1-4
cdr3_aa: CASSLAGQPNEKLFF

v_call: TRBV28
j_call: TRBJ2-4
cdr3_aa: CASSLGGIAKNIQYF

v_call: TRBV7-9
j_call: TRBJ2-5
cdr3_aa: CASSEPRPGGTQYF

v_call: TRBV7-9
j_call: TRBJ2-2
cdr3_aa: CASRGYRASTGELFF

v_call: TRBV7-3
j_call: TRBJ1-1
cdr3_aa: CASSLARGPNTEAFF

v_call: TRBV2
j_call: TRBJ2-7
cdr3_aa: CAILPGQGPYEQYF

v_call: TRBV24-1
j_call: TRBJ1-5
cdr3_aa: CATSDRDGGNQPQHF

v_call: TRBV5-1
j_call: TRBJ2-5
cdr3_aa: CASTRGELQETQYF

v_call: TRBV9
j_call: TRBJ2-5
cdr3_aa: CASSVSLGGETQYF

v_call: TRBV14
j_call: TRBJ2-5
cdr3_aa: CASSQPGLAPQGWETQYF

v_call: TRBV2
j_call: TRBJ1-2
cdr3_aa: CASSRRTDGYTF

v_call: TRBV5-1
j_call: TRBJ2-7
cdr3_aa: CASSLPGTGGPSYEQYF

v_call: TRBV11-3
j_call: TRBJ2-7
cdr3_aa: CASSLGTGVYEQYF

v_call: TRBV2
j_call: TRBJ2-1
cdr3_aa: CASSLESNEQFF

v_call: TRBV28
j_call: TRBJ1-2
cdr3_aa: CASSLSRGSYGYTF

v_call: TRBV7-7
j_call: TRBJ2-5
cdr3_aa: CASSLAPGGQETQYF

v_call: TRBV11-2
j_call: TRBJ2-1
cdr3_aa: CASSLTRTKEQFF

v_call: TRBV6-5
j_call: TRBJ1-1
cdr3_aa: CASRKGVLITEAFF

v_call: TRBV6-5
j_call: TRBJ2-3
cdr3_aa: CASRDRGSGTDTQYF

v_call: TRBV5-1
j_call: TRBJ2-3
cdr3_aa: CASSSLAAGTDTQYF

v_call: TRBV7-9
j_call: TRBJ2-1
cdr3_aa: CASSFFSGNGEQFF

v_call: TRBV12-3/TRBV12-4
j_call: TRBJ2-7
cdr3_aa: CASRQTTGGEQYF

v_call: TRBV28
j_call: TRBJ2-5
cdr3_aa: CASALGGRVETQYF

v_call: TRBV3-1/TRBV3-2
j_call: TRBJ2-3
cdr3_aa: CASSLLAGGEDTQYF

v_call: TRBV11-2
j_call: TRBJ2-3
cdr3_aa: CASSFSAASTDTQYF

v_call: TRBV28
j_call: TRBJ1-1
cdr3_aa: CASRLRELNTEAFF

v_call: TRBV3-1/TRBV3-2
j_call: TRBJ2-7
cdr3_aa: CASSQDPGLAGVNSYEQYF

v_call: TRBV20-1
j_call: TRBJ1-1
cdr3_aa: CSARIQGRAFF

v_call: TRBV19
j_call: TRBJ1-5
cdr3_aa: CASSSIREITNQPQHF

v_call: TRBV18
j_call: TRBJ2-5
cdr3_aa: CASSPLRQGQETQYF

v_call: TRBV18
j_call: TRBJ2-2
cdr3_aa: CASSPKGLAGAGAGELFF

v_call: TRBV9
j_call: TRBJ2-1
cdr3_aa: CASSSRGGEQFF

v_call: TRBV19
j_call: TRBJ2-7
cdr3_aa: CASSGRLAPPYEQYF

v_call: TRBV5-4
j_call: TRBJ2-7
cdr3_aa: CASSLGGSSYEQYF

v_call: TRBV7-2
j_call: TRBJ2-7
cdr3_aa: CASSSLASYEQYF

v_call: TRBV5-1
j_call: TRBJ1-1
cdr3_aa: CASSYIQGAFEAFF

v_call: TRBV18
j_call: TRBJ2-5
cdr3_aa: CASSPSFGTGGSETQYF

v_call: TRBV5-1
j_call: TRBJ2-7
cdr3_aa: CASSLGGGQGVYEQYF

v_call: TRBV3-1/TRBV3-2
j_call: TRBJ2-3
cdr3_aa: CASSPAGQGWTDTQYF